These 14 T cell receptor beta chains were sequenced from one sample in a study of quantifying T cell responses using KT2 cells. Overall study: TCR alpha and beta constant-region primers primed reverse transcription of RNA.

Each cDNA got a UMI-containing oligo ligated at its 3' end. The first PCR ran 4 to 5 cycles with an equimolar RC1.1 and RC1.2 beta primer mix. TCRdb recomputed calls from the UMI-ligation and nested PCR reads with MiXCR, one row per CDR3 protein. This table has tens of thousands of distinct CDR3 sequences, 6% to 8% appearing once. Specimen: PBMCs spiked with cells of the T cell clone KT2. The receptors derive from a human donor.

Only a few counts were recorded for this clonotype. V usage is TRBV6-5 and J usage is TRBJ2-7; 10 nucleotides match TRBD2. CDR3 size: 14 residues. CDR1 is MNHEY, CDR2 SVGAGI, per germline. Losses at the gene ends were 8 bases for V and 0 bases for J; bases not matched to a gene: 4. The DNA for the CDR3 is TGTGCCAGCGGCCGGACTAGCGGCTCCTACGAGCAGTACTTC. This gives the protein CASGRTSGSYEQYF.

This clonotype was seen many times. CDR3 DNA sequence: TGTGCCAGCAGTTACTCGCTAGACAAGGTCTCCGAGCAGTACTTC. It specifies CASSYSLDKVSEQYF. The chain is built from TRBV6-5 and TRBJ2-7, with D uncertain. The CDR3 consists of 15 residues. Germline CDR1 reads MNHEY; CDR2 reads SVGAGI. Trimming cost V 0 bases and J 6 bases, with 15 bases left between them.

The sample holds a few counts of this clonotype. CDR3 in DNA: TGCGCCAGCAGCTTGGTGTCAGGGGGCCAGAATGAGCAGTTCTTC. The encoded protein is CASSLVSGGQNEQFF. The V call is TRBV5-1, the J call TRBJ2-1; 8 bases agree with TRBD1. This CDR3 comprises 15 residues. CDR1 and CDR2 (germline): SGHRS, YFSETQ. The trim removed 0 bases at V and 7 bases at J, leaving 6 bases unmatched.

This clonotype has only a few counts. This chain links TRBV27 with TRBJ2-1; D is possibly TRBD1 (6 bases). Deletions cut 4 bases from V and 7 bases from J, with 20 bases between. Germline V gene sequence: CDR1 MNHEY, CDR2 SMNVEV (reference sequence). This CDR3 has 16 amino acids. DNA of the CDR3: TGTGCCAGCAGTTCCCGGGACAACGTCCAGGGGAATGAGCAGTTCTTC. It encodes CASSSRDNVQGNEQFF.

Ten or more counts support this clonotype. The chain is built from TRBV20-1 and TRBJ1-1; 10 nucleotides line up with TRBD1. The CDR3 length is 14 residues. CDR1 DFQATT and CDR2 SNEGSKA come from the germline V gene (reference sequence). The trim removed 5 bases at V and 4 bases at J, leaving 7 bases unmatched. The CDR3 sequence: CSALPGQGSTEAFF. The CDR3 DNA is TGCAGTGCTCTACCGGGACAGGGGTCCACTGAAGCTTTCTTT.

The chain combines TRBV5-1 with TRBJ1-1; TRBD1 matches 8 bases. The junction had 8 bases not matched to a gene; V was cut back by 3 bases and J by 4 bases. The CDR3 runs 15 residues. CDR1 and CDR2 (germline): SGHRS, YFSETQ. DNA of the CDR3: TGCGCCAGCAGCTCTACGAATGGACAGGGCACTGAAGCTTTCTTT. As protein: CASSSTNGQGTEAFF.

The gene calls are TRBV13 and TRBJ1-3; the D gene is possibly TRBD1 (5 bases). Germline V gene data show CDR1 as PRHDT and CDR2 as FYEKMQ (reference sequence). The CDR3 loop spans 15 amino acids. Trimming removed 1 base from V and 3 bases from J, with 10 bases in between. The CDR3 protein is CASSLVRGGGNTIYF. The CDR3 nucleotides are TGTGCCAGCAGCTTAGTAAGGGGAGGTGGAAACACCATATATTTT.

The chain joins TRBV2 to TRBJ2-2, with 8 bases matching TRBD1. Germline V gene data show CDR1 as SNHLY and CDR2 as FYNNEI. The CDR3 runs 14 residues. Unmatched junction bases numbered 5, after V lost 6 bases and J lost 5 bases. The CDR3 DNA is TGTGCCAGCAGGGGGACAGGTCGTACCGGGGAGCTGTTTTTT. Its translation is CASRGTGRTGELFF.

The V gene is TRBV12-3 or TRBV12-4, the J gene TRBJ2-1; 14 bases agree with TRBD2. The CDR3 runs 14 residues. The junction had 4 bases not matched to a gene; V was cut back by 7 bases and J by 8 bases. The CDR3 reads CASNAGLAGDEQFF. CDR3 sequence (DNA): TGTGCCAGCAACGCGGGACTAGCGGGGGATGAGCAGTTCTTC.

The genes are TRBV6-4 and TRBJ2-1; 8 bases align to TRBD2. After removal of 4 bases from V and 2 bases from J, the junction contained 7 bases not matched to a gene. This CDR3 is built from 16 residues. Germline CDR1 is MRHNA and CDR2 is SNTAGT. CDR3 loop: CASSASGSDPYNEQFF. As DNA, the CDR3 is TGTGCCAGCAGTGCCAGCGGGAGCGACCCCTACAATGAGCAGTTCTTC.

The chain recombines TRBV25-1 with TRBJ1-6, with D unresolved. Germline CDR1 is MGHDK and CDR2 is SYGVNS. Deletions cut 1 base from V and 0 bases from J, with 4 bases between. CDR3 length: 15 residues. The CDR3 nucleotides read TGTGCCAGCAGTGAATTGAGCTCCTATAATTCACCCCTCCACTTT. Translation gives CASSELSSYNSPLHF.

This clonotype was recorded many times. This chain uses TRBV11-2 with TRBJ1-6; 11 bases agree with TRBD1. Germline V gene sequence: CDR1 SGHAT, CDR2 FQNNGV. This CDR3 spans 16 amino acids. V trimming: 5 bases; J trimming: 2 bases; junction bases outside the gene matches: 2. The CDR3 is CASSGQGATYNSPLHF. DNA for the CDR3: TGTGCCAGCAGCGGACAGGGGGCAACCTATAATTCACCCCTCCACTTT.

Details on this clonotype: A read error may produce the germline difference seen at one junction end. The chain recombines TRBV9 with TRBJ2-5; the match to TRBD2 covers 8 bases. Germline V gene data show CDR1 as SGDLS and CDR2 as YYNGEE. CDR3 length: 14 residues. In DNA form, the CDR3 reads TGTACCAGCAGCCCCAGGACTAGCAGAGAGACCCAGTACTTC. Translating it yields CTSSPRTSRETQYF.

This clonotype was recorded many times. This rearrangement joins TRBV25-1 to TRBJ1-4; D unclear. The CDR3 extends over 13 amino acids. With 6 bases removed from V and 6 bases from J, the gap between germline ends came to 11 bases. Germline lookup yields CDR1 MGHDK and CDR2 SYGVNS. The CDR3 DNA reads TGTGCCAGCAGATCTAGCGGGTATGAAAAACTGTTTTTT. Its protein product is CASRSSGYEKLFF. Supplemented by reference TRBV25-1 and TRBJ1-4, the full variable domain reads EADIYQTPRYLVIGTGKKITLECSQTMGHDKMYWYQQDPGMELHLIHYSYGVNSTEKGDLSSESTVSRIRTEHFPLTLESARPSHTSQYLCASRSSGYEKLFFGSGTQLSVL.